The 28 T cell receptor beta chains given below trace back to one sample, sequenced in a study of shared clonotypes between healthy human individuals. Naive CD8 cells, CD45RO-negative and positively selected for CCR7, excluded terminally differentiated effector memory CD45RA+ cells. Clones were read by immunoSEQ multiplex PCR, and TCRdb kept only the in-frame ones, dropping some. The sample has roughly 590,000 clones; roughly 96% are singletons. The specimen was naive CD8+ T cells sorted from blood. Receptor source: a woman aged 30 to 39 in good health.

The gene calls are TRBV5-8 and TRBJ2-7; perhaps TRBD2 as D (6 bases). The V and J ends lost 4 bases and 0 bases respectively, with 14 bases between them. The CDR3 totals 15 residues. Per germline, CDR1 SGHTS and CDR2 YDEGEE. The DNA for the CDR3 is TGTGCCAGCAGCCACGGCGTCGGGAGCTCCTACGAGCAGTACTTC. It translates to CASSHGVGSSYEQYF.

The rearrangement uses TRBV4-1 and TRBJ1-2; possible D gene TRBD1, 6 bases. CDR1 is MGHRA, CDR2 YSYEKL, per germline. Trimming stripped 2 bases from V and 4 bases from J, with 11 bases between. The CDR3 is 14 residues long. The CDR3 nucleotides read TGCGCCAGCAGCCAACCCAGGGACATCTATGGCTACACCTTC. It translates to CASSQPRDIYGYTF.

This sequence joins TRBV7-9 and TRBJ1-2; no clear D. The CDR3 length is 13 residues. The germline V gene has CDR1 SEHNR and CDR2 FQNEAQ (reference sequence). Deletions cut 4 bases from V and 6 bases from J, with 12 bases between. The CDR3 is CASSYVAYNGYTF. The DNA for the CDR3 is TGTGCCAGCAGCTACGTAGCGTATAATGGCTACACCTTC.

CDR3 DNA sequence: TGCAGCGTTCAACCCAGGACAGGGGTCCCAGATACGCAGTATTTT. This encodes CSVQPRTGVPDTQYF. V gene TRBV29-1 combines with J gene TRBJ2-3; 9 bases are a match to TRBD1. CDR3 length: 15 amino acids. Germline CDR1 SQVTM, CDR2 ANQGSEA. The J segment lost 4 bases and the V segment lost 5 bases, leaving 10 bases of the junction unmatched.

The J gene is TRBJ2-1, the V gene TRBV11-2; perhaps D is TRBD1 or TRBD2 (5 bases each). Germline V gene data show CDR1 as SGHAT and CDR2 as FQNNGV. Trimming removed 5 bases from V and 3 bases from J, with 17 bases in between. This CDR3 is built from 16 residues. The CDR3 protein is CASSPNPGPDYNEQFF. In nucleotides, the CDR3 is TGTGCCAGCAGCCCAAATCCGGGACCGGACTACAATGAGCAGTTCTTC. Together with reference TRBV11-2 and TRBJ2-1, the CDR3 gives the full variable domain: EAGVAQSPRYKIIEKRQSVAFWCNPISGHATLYWYQQILGQGPKLLIQFQNNGVVDDSQLPKDRFSAERLKGVDSTLKIQPAKLEDSAVYLCASSPNPGPDYNEQFFGPGTRLTVL.

The chain recombines TRBV5-1 with TRBJ2-3, with D uncertain. The CDR3 length is 13 residues. Germline V gives CDR1 SGHRS, CDR2 YFSETQ. V was pared by 6 bases and J by 5 bases, with 13 bases between. CDR3 sequence: CASKKENLDTQYF. CDR3 coding DNA: TGCGCCAGCAAAAAGGAAAACCTAGATACGCAGTATTTT.

V gene TRBV6-5 combines with J gene TRBJ1-2, with TRBD1 as a possible D gene (5 bases). Trimming pared 9 bases from V and 4 bases from J, leaving 18 bases between. CDR3 length: 14 residues. Germline lookup yields CDR1 MNHEY and CDR2 SVGAGI. In DNA form, the CDR3 reads TGTGCCAGTCAGAGCGGGGGGTCTACCTATGGCTACACCTTC. Translated: CASQSGGSTYGYTF.

The chain joins TRBV5-1 to TRBJ2-1; a weak D match, TRBD1 (6 bases). The CDR3 extends over 13 amino acids. Germline loops: CDR1 SGHRS, CDR2 YFSETQ. Trimming cost V 0 bases and J 6 bases, with 7 bases left between them. The CDR3 DNA reads as TGCGCCAGCAGCTTGGGGGGGCTCAATGAGCAGTTCTTC. Its translation is CASSLGGLNEQFF.

The chain recombines TRBV7-9 with TRBJ1-1, with 7 bases aligning to TRBD1. Germline-derived CDR1 and CDR2 are SEHNR and FQNEAQ (reference sequence). CDR3 length: 14 residues. Trimming at V came to 5 bases and at J to 7 bases, leaving 10 bases not matched to a gene. The chain's CDR3 is CASSPKTGTIEAFF. The CDR3 DNA follows: TGTGCCAGCAGCCCTAAGACAGGGACCATTGAAGCTTTCTTT.

The V call is TRBV2, the J call TRBJ2-1; D is ambiguous. The CDR3 covers 14 residues. Per the germline V gene, CDR1 is SNHLY and CDR2 is FYNNEI. V was shortened by 0 bases and J by 5 bases, with 8 bases between the two germline ends. The CDR3 region has the DNA TGTGCCAGCAGTGAAGCGGCGTCTGACAATGAGCAGTTCTTC. The encoded protein is CASSEAASDNEQFF.

Notes on this clone: The junction does not match germline at one end; this may be a read error. J is TRBJ2-7 and V is TRBV2; TRBD2 agrees at 11 bases. The CDR3 runs 10 residues. The germline CDR1 and CDR2 sequences are SNHLY and FYNNEI. The CDR3 sequence: CASRGLAVRF. Here the CDR3 DNA reads TGTGCCAGCAGGGGACTAGCGGTCCGTTTC.

This chain connects TRBV9 to TRBJ2-7, with 7 bases identical to TRBD1. Germline CDR1 reads SGDLS; CDR2 reads YYNGEE. V lost 2 bases, J lost 2 bases, and 10 bases stayed unmatched. This CDR3 has 16 amino acids. The CDR3 sequence: CASSVEPGTAAYEQYF. As DNA, the CDR3 is TGTGCCAGCAGCGTTGAACCGGGGACAGCCGCCTACGAGCAGTACTTC.

The chain has TRBV27 and TRBJ2-3; D is unresolved. Germline CDR1 and CDR2: MNHEY and SMNVEV (reference sequence). The CDR3 is made up of 15 amino acids. Trimming left V 3 bases short and J 0 bases short, with 10 bases between. CDR3 sequence reads: CASSLRSSSTDTQYF. The CDR3 DNA reads as TGTGCCAGCAGTTTGAGGTCTTCCAGCACAGATACGCAGTATTTT.

The chain recombines TRBV11-2 with TRBJ2-3, with 8 nucleotides matching TRBD2. The CDR3 length is 15 residues. V trimming: 0 bases; J trimming: 9 bases; junction bases outside the gene matches: 8. Germline CDR1 and CDR2: SGHAT and FQNNGV. The CDR3 sequence is CASSLEGLEIGTQYF. CDR3 DNA sequence: TGTGCCAGCAGCTTAGAGGGACTAGAAATCGGCACGCAGTATTTT.

The V gene is TRBV10-3, the J gene TRBJ1-2, with D possibly TRBD1 on 6 matching bases. Germline CDR1 and CDR2: ENHRY and SYGVKD. The ends were cut back, 7 bases at V and 4 bases at J, with 16 bases in the middle. The CDR3 has 14 amino acids. The CDR3 sequence: CAIIAGAGSYGYTF. CDR3 bases: TGTGCCATCATCGCAGGGGCCGGGAGCTATGGCTACACCTTC.

Here the CDR3 DNA reads TGTGCCAGCAGCTTTTGGGGGGGTGATGAGCAGTTCTTC. Translating it yields CASSFWGGDEQFF. The chain has TRBV7-2 and TRBJ2-1, with TRBD2 matching 7 bases. The CDR3 consists of 13 residues. Germline V CDR1 and CDR2: SGHTA, FQGNSA. The trim removed 3 bases at V and 8 bases at J, leaving 4 bases unmatched.

This chain links TRBV27 with TRBJ1-4; possibly TRBD1 for D (5 bases). Per the germline V gene, CDR1 is MNHEY and CDR2 is SMNVEV (reference sequence). CDR3 length: 14 amino acids. The V end was cut by 6 bases, the J end by 7 bases, with 15 bases between. CDR3 in DNA: TGTGCCAGCAGGACGGGGGGAGGCGGTGAAAAACTGTTTTTT. Protein sequence: CASRTGGGGEKLFF. The variable domain in full, with the rest retrieved from reference TRBV27 and TRBJ1-4, is EAQVTQNPRYLITVTGKKLTVTCSQNMNHEYMSWYRQDPGLGLRQIYYSMNVEVTDKGDVPEGYKVSRKEKRNFPLILESPSPNQTSLYFCASRTGGGGEKLFFGSGTQLSVL.

The rearrangement joins TRBV10-2 to TRBJ1-1; D possibly corresponds to TRBD1 (5 bases). The CDR3 consists of 14 residues. V shed 6 bases and J shed 3 bases, with 14 bases lying between them. Per the germline V gene, CDR1 is WSHSY and CDR2 is SAAADI. The CDR3 region has the DNA TGCGCCAGCAGGGACGGATCGGGGGACACTGAAGCTTTCTTT. As protein: CASRDGSGDTEAFF.

This chain links TRBV9 with TRBJ1-1, with 8 bases fitting TRBD1. With 4 bases clipped from V and 5 bases from J, the junction kept 7 bases outside the gene matches. CDR1 is SGDLS and CDR2 is YYNGEE in the germline V gene. This CDR3 has 14 amino acids. CDR3 bases: TGTGCCAGCAGCAAAAGACAGGGGAATACTGAAGCTTTCTTT. Residues: CASSKRQGNTEAFF.

The chain employs TRBV28 and TRBJ2-7, with 10 bases matching TRBD1. Germline-derived CDR1 and CDR2 are MDHEN and SYDVKM. CDR3 length equals 15 residues. V shed 4 bases, J shed 6 bases, and the junction held 9 bases outside the gene matches. CDR3 sequence reads: CASSSPGQGLFEQYF. In DNA form, the CDR3 reads TGTGCCAGCAGTTCCCCGGGACAGGGGTTATTCGAGCAGTACTTC.

The rearrangement uses TRBV19 and TRBJ2-1; possibly TRBD1 for D (6 bases). This CDR3 is 18 amino acids long. From germline, CDR1 is LNHDA and CDR2 SQIVND (reference sequence). The V gene lost 1 base and the J gene lost 1 base, with 17 bases spanning the gap. CDR3 coding DNA: TGTGCCAGTAGTATAGGTCCGGACAGATGGACTTCCTACAATGAGCAGTTCTTC. As protein: CASSIGPDRWTSYNEQFF.

The V and J genes are TRBV5-4 and TRBJ1-4, with D possibly TRBD1 on 6 matching bases. The V end lost 1 base, the J end lost 3 bases, and 10 bases lay between the germline ends. The CDR3 totals 15 residues. Germline assignment: CDR1 SGHNT and CDR2 YYREEE (reference sequence). CDR3 in amino acids: CASSLMGGSNEKLFF. DNA of the CDR3: TGTGCCAGCAGCTTGATGGGGGGCTCTAATGAAAAACTGTTTTTT.

V usage is TRBV5-6 and J usage is TRBJ1-2; D is possibly TRBD1 (5 bases). The germline gives CDR1 SGHDT, CDR2 YYEEEE. The CDR3 runs 13 residues. Trimming took off 0 bases at V and 11 bases at J, with 14 bases between the two ends. CDR3 DNA: TGTGCCAGCAGCTTGGGGCAGGGCCTCCGTTACACCTTC. It codes for CASSLGQGLRYTF.

J is TRBJ2-7 and V is TRBV10-2; D gene unclear. This CDR3 contains 14 residues. The V end lost 2 bases, the J end lost 3 bases, and 11 bases lay between the germline ends. CDR1 and CDR2 (germline): WSHSY, SAAADI. CDR3 region: CASSEHLSFYEQYF. In DNA form, the CDR3 reads TGCGCCAGCAGTGAGCATTTGAGTTTCTACGAGCAGTACTTC.

CDR3 region: CASSLPYGGRETQYF. The CDR3 DNA sequence: TGTGCCAGCAGCTTACCCTACGGGGGCCGGGAGACCCAGTACTTC. The V and J genes are TRBV7-2 and TRBJ2-5; TRBD1 or TRBD2 may be the D gene (6 bases each). V was pared by 2 bases and J by 5 bases, with 15 bases between. The CDR3 loop spans 15 amino acids. From germline, CDR1 is SGHTA and CDR2 FQGNSA. Combining the CDR3 with reference TRBV7-2 and TRBJ2-5 gives the whole variable domain GAGVSQSPSNKVTEKGKDVELRCDPISGHTALYWYRQSLGQGLEFLIYFQGNSAPDKSGLPSDRFSAERTGGSVSTLTIQRTQQEDSAVYLCASSLPYGGRETQYFGPGTRLLVL.

This chain joins TRBV2 and TRBJ1-1; maybe TRBD1 (5 bases). The germline V gene encodes CDR1 SNHLY and CDR2 FYNNEI. The CDR3 contains 14 residues. V shed 6 bases and J shed 7 bases, with 18 bases lying between them. CDR3 nucleotide sequence: TGTGCCAGCAGCGGGACGACGGGGGGAAGTGAAGCTTTCTTT. This sequence encodes CASSGTTGGSEAFF.

This chain connects TRBV2 to TRBJ2-7; the match to TRBD2 covers 10 bases. The V gene end was trimmed by 10 bases and the J gene end by 0 bases; junction bases not matched to a gene: 15. CDR3 length equals 17 residues. Germline V lookup: CDR1 SNHLY, CDR2 FYNNEI. The CDR3 DNA reads TGTGCCACACTCGGGGCTAGCGGGAGCCTGCCCTCCTACGAGCAGTACTTC. Protein product: CATLGASGSLPSYEQYF.

The DNA of the CDR3 is TGCGCCAGCAGCCAAGACAGGACAGGGAACTCCTACGAGCAGTACTTC. Its protein is CASSQDRTGNSYEQYF. This chain connects TRBV4-1 to TRBJ2-5; 8 nucleotides agree with TRBD1. TRBJ2-7 explains the end of the DNA better; the J call may be wrong. This CDR3 spans 16 amino acids. CDR1 and CDR2 from the germline V gene are MGHRA and YSYEKL.